Shown below are 3 T cell receptor beta chains from a single sample sequenced in a study of T cells after yellow fever vaccination (dated by TCRdb to the late 2010s). Library preparation employed 5' RACE. The reads were generated on an Illumina NovaSeq 6000. Through fastp at Q25 and MiXCR, TCRdb rebuilt clones from the public reads, retaining in-frame beta chains. Rows with one shared CDR3 protein collapse into an entry with the most common genes and DNA. The sample table lists roughly 170,000 distinct CDR3 sequences, around 9.7% of them with a count of one. The top ten hold roughly 40% of the sample. This specimen's treatment or condition label, per the study, means: live attenuated yellow fever vaccine strain. The sequences come from CD8+ T cells sorted from PBMCs, collected 45 days after the yellow fever booster vaccination. The source of these receptors is a man aged 18 to 35 who received the YFV17D yellow fever vaccine.

This clonotype was seen a few times. The chain couples TRBV12-3 or TRBV12-4 to TRBJ2-2; no definite D call. This CDR3 comprises 15 residues. With 6 bases removed from V and 0 bases from J, the gap between germline ends came to 11 bases. CDR3 protein: CASSHTSTNTGELFF. CDR3 coding DNA: TGTGCCAGCAGCCACACATCTACGAACACCGGGGAGCTGTTTTTT.

This clonotype was detected only a few times. This CDR3 reads CASSLGRVANEQFF. In DNA, the CDR3 is TGCGCCAGCAGCTTGGGCCGAGTAGCCAATGAGCAGTTCTTC. The chain is built from TRBV5-1 and TRBJ2-1; D not resolved. This CDR3 spans 14 amino acids. V dropped 0 bases and J dropped 6 bases, with 10 bases sitting between them. The V gene's germline CDR1 is SGHRS and CDR2 YFSETQ.

The sample holds many counts of this clonotype. The chain employs TRBV29-1 and TRBJ2-7; D may correspond to TRBD1 or TRBD2 (5 bases each). This CDR3 is 12 amino acids long. Germline V gene sequence: CDR1 SQVTM, CDR2 ANQGSEA. The V end lost 7 bases, the J end lost 5 bases, and 15 bases lay between the germline ends. The CDR3 spells CSANMGRDEQYF. The CDR3 bases are TGCAGCGCCAACATGGGACGGGACGAGCAGTACTTC.